These 18 T cell receptor beta chains originate from one sample sequenced in a study of vaccination effects on CD4 cells after COVID-19. Their antigens remain unidentified. Ahead of sequencing, the ViraFEST assay grew antigen-specific CD4+ T cells using viral peptide pools. When around 10 days of culture had elapsed, CD4+ T cells were isolated. Participants were vaccinated with two doses of either the BNT162b2 or mRNA-1273 vaccine. The table came from immunoSEQ multiplex PCR; TCRdb's copy has only in-frame clones and leaves some out. The data hold under 35,000 clones, with 70% to 75% observed a single time. This material consisted of CD4+ T cells from PBMCs cultured with HCoV-NL63 spike peptides, taken after COVID-19 vaccination. These receptors were taken from a human donor who received a COVID-19 vaccine.

The gene calls are TRBV9 and TRBJ2-3; TRBD1 matches at 7 bases. The ends lost 0 bases at V and 2 bases at J; junction bases unmatched: 6. CDR1 and CDR2 (germline): SGDLS, YYNGEE. This CDR3 comprises 16 residues. The CDR3 spells CASSVEGASYTDTQYF. In DNA form, the CDR3 reads TGTGCCAGCAGCGTAGAGGGGGCTTCTTACACAGATACGCAGTATTTT.

This chain links TRBV7-7 with TRBJ2-5; D not certain. Trimming removed 4 bases at V and 1 base at J, with 13 bases between. CDR3 length equals 15 residues. The germline V gene encodes CDR1 SSHAT and CDR2 FNYEAQ (reference sequence). The CDR3 nucleotides read TGTGCCAGCAGCTCTGGTCGAAAGATCCAAGAGACCCAGTACTTC. Translating it yields CASSSGRKIQETQYF.

This clone has more than one count but fewer than ten. The rearrangement links TRBV4-1 to TRBJ1-5; TRBD1 matches at 7 bases. Trimming at V came to 0 bases and at J to 0 bases, leaving 2 bases not matched to a gene. The CDR3 runs 16 residues. Germline V lookup: CDR1 MGHRA, CDR2 YSYEKL. DNA for the CDR3: TGCGCCAGCAGCCAAGATGGGACAGTTAGCAATCAGCCCCAGCATTTT. It translates to CASSQDGTVSNQPQHF.

V and J are TRBV7-2 and TRBJ1-2; 8 nucleotides align to TRBD1. J was trimmed by 4 bases and V by 1 base; bases with no gene match: 5. In germline, CDR1 is SGHTA, CDR2 FQGNSA. The CDR3 has 15 amino acids. CDR3 nucleotides: TGTGCCAGCAGCTTAGGGACAGGGCGGGCCTATGGCTACACCTTC. Translating it yields CASSLGTGRAYGYTF.

The gene calls are TRBV19 and TRBJ2-7; 8 bases match TRBD2. The germline V gene has CDR1 LNHDA and CDR2 SQIVND (reference sequence). V was clipped by 6 bases and J by 2 bases; unmatched bases: 9. This CDR3 spans 15 amino acids. DNA of the CDR3: TGTGCCAGTAGCGCAGGGACTAGTCGAACCTACGAGCAGTACTTC. Translating gives CASSAGTSRTYEQYF.

V and J are TRBV3-1 (or the pseudogene TRBV3-2) and TRBJ2-7; the D is unclear. Trimming cost V 4 bases and J 2 bases, with 9 bases left between them. This CDR3 contains 13 residues. The germline CDR1 and CDR2 sequences are LGHDT and YNNKEL (reference sequence). In DNA form, the CDR3 reads TGTGCCAGCAGCCCCGCGTCTCCCTACGAGCAGTACTTC. It codes for CASSPASPYEQYF.

This chain uses TRBV6-5 with TRBJ2-5; 9 positions agree with TRBD2. The CDR3 is 15 amino acids. Trimming at V came to 0 bases and at J to 3 bases, leaving 2 bases not matched to a gene. CDR1 is MNHEY, CDR2 SVGAGI, per germline. The CDR3 loop reads CASSYSSSGEETQYF. For the CDR3, the DNA is TGTGCCAGCAGTTACTCGTCTAGCGGGGAAGAGACCCAGTACTTC.

J is TRBJ2-7 and V is TRBV6-1; 8 bases align to TRBD1. The V and J ends lost 1 base and 3 bases, in that order; junction bases with no gene match: 2. Germline values: CDR1 MNHNS, CDR2 SASEGT. The CDR3 has 14 residues. CDR3 nucleotide sequence: TGTGCCAGCAGTGAAGGGGGACAGGTCTACGAGCAGTACTTC. Translated, it gives CASSEGGQVYEQYF.

The genes are TRBV19 and TRBJ2-1, with no clear D. The CDR3 totals 14 residues. Trimming took 4 bases from V and 4 from J, leaving 11 bases between them. Germline V gene lookup returns CDR1 LNHDA and CDR2 SQIVND (reference sequence). As DNA, the CDR3 is TGTGCCAGTAGTAAAGGCTTCTTATACAATGAGCAGTTCTTC. It encodes CASSKGFLYNEQFF.

This chain uses TRBV24-1 with TRBJ2-6; no firm D call. Per the germline V gene, CDR1 is KGHDR and CDR2 is SFDVKD. CDR3 length: 14 residues. The V end lost 3 bases, the J end lost 0 bases, and 2 bases lay between the germline ends. CDR3 amino acids: CATSDSSGANVLTF. The CDR3 coding sequence is TGTGCCACCAGTGATAGCTCTGGGGCCAACGTCCTGACTTTC.

V is TRBV3-1 (or the pseudogene TRBV3-2) and J is TRBJ2-3; the D is unclear. Germline CDR1 reads LGHDT; CDR2 reads YNNKEL (reference sequence). Trimming left V 3 bases short and J 1 base short, with 2 bases between. The CDR3 runs 12 residues. CDR3 loop: CASSQGTDTQYF. CDR3 in DNA: TGTGCCAGCAGCCAGGGCACAGATACGCAGTATTTT.

The V and J genes are TRBV6-5 and TRBJ1-6; TRBD1 might be the D (6 bases). V shed 6 bases and J shed 10 bases, with 16 bases lying between them. Germline V CDR1 and CDR2: MNHEY, SVGAGI. The CDR3 is 14 amino acids. CDR3 in DNA: TGTGCCAGCAGGGGGGGAGCAGGGGAATCACCCCTCCACTTT. The encoded protein is CASRGGAGESPLHF.

There are a few counts of this clone. The chain joins TRBV7-9 to TRBJ2-3; D is uncertain. CDR1 SEHNR and CDR2 FQNEAQ come from the germline V gene (reference sequence). Deletions cut 5 bases from V and 5 bases from J, with 5 bases between. CDR3 size: 11 residues. CDR3 DNA sequence: TGTGCCAGCAGCGAGATAGATACGCAGTATTTT. Its translation: CASSEIDTQYF.

This chain joins TRBV11-2 and TRBJ2-1, with TRBD1 matching over 7 bases. V was pared by 5 bases and J by 7 bases, with 5 bases of the junction left unmatched. In germline, CDR1 is SGHAT, CDR2 FQNNGV. The CDR3 totals 13 residues. CDR3 nucleotide sequence: TGTGCCAGCAGCAAAGACAGGGTAAATGAGCAGTTCTTC. Encoded protein: CASSKDRVNEQFF. Full variable domain (missing parts from reference TRBV11-2 and TRBJ2-1): EAGVAQSPRYKIIEKRQSVAFWCNPISGHATLYWYQQILGQGPKLLIQFQNNGVVDDSQLPKDRFSAERLKGVDSTLKIQPAKLEDSAVYLCASSKDRVNEQFFGPGTRLTVL.

The chain uses TRBV7-8 and TRBJ2-1; D is ambiguous. CDR3 length: 16 amino acids. The V gene's germline CDR1 is SGHVS and CDR2 FQNEAQ. The germline V and J ends were trimmed by 5 bases and 5 bases, with 19 bases remaining between them. The CDR3 DNA sequence: TGTGCCAGCAGCCCAGGATGGATGGGCCTTCACAATGAGCAGTTCTTC. Its translation: CASSPGWMGLHNEQFF.

This chain connects TRBV2 to TRBJ2-2; D is undetermined. Germline-derived CDR1 and CDR2 are SNHLY and FYNNEI. This CDR3 is built from 14 residues. The V end was cut by 6 bases, the J end by 3 bases, with 11 bases between. For the CDR3, the DNA is TGTGCCAGCAGGATCTTGGGTCACACCGGGGAGCTGTTTTTT. It yields the protein CASRILGHTGELFF.

The genes are TRBV5-5 and TRBJ1-2; D might be TRBD1 (5 bases). V dropped 7 bases and J dropped 8 bases, with 27 bases sitting between them. The germline V gene has CDR1 SGHKS and CDR2 YYEKEE (reference sequence). This CDR3 is 16 amino acids long. CDR3 sequence (DNA): TGTGCCAGCTCCCCCACGGTGAACGGGGGGGTCGGAGGCTACACCTTC. Amino acids: CASSPTVNGGVGGYTF.

The chain is built from TRBV6-6 and TRBJ2-7; D might be TRBD1 or TRBD2, each matching 5 bases. Trimming cost V 0 bases and J 1 base, with 13 bases left between them. Per germline, CDR1 MNHNY and CDR2 SVGAGI (reference sequence). CDR3 length: 16 residues. The CDR3 loop reads CASSYSFGTVSYEQYF. CDR3 nucleotide sequence: TGTGCCAGCAGTTACTCGTTCGGGACGGTATCCTACGAGCAGTACTTC.